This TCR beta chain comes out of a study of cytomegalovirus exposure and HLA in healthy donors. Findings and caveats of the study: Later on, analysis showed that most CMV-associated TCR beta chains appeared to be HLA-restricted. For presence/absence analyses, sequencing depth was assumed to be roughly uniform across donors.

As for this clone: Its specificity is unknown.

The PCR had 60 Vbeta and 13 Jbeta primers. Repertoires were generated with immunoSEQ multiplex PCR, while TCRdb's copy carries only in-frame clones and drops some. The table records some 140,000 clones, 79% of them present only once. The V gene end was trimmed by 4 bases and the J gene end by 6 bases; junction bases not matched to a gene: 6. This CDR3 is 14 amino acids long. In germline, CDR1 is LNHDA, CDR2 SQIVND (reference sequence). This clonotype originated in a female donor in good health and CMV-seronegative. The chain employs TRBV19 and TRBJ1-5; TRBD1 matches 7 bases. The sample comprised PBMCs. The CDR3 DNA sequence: TGTGCCAGTAGTACCTACCGGGACAGTCAGCCCCAGCATTTT. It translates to CASSTYRDSQPQHF.